What follows describes a single T cell receptor (beta chain). Its target is unknown. The data belong to a study of T cell repertoires in cytomegalovirus infection. For the study at large: CMV epitopes, recently identified HLA-C-restricted and well-studied HLA-B-restricted, were used. Shared public TCR beta signatures pointed to both CMV infection and a matching HLA type.

Looked up from germline, CDR1 is SGHKS and CDR2 is YYEKEE (reference sequence). The CDR3 has 13 amino acids. Deletions cut 0 bases from V and 7 bases from J, with 10 bases between. MiXCR, run by TCRdb on the reads, gives a single entry per CDR3 protein. The data hold roughly 800,000 distinct CDR3 sequences, with about 27% observed a single time. Overall study results and limits: CMV-specific TCR beta clonotypes restricted by HLA-C were the ones dominating the ex vivo response.

This clonotype was obtained from a human donor in good health (CMV status not recorded). Some clones in this sample may be carry-over from other donors' samples. The chain is built from TRBV5-5 and TRBJ1-2, with a tentative D call TRBD1 (6 bases). This specimen was cultured CD8+ T cells from PBMCs, taken from culture after CMV antigen stimulation. CDR3 loop: CASSLDGGSGYTF. Here the CDR3 DNA reads TGTGCCAGCAGCTTGGACGGGGGCTCTGGCTACACCTTC.